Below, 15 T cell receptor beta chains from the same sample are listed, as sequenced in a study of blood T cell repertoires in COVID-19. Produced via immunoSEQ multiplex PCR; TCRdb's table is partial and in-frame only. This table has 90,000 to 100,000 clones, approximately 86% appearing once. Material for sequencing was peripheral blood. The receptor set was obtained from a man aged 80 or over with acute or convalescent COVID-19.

The CDR3 DNA sequence: TGTGCCAGCAGGCGGGGCGCGACTAATGAAAAACTGTTTTTT. Translated: CASRRGATNEKLFF. V is TRBV6-6 and J is TRBJ1-4; tentatively, D is TRBD1 (5 bases). The CDR3 consists of 14 residues. V lost 6 bases and J lost 2, with 10 bases in between. CDR1 MNHNY and CDR2 SVGAGI come from the germline V gene (reference sequence).

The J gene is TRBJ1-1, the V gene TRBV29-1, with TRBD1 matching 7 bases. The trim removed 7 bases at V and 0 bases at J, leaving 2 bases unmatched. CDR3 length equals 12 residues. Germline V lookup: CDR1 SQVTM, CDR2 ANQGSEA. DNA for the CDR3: TGCAGCGCGGGACAGATGAACACTGAAGCTTTCTTT. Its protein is CSAGQMNTEAFF.

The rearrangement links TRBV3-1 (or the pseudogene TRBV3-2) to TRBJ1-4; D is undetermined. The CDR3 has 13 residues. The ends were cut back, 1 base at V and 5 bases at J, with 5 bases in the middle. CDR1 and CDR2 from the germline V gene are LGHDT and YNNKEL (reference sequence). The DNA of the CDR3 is TGTGCCAGCAGCCAAGGCACAAATGAAAAACTGTTTTTT. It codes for CASSQGTNEKLFF.

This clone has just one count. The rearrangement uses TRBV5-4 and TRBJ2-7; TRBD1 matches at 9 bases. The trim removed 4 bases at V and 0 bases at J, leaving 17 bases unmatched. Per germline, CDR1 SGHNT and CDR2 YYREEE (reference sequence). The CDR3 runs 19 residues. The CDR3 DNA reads TGTGCCAGCAGCGGGAGCGGACAGGGGATGGGGGACTTCTCCTACGAGCAGTACTTC. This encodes CASSGSGQGMGDFSYEQYF.

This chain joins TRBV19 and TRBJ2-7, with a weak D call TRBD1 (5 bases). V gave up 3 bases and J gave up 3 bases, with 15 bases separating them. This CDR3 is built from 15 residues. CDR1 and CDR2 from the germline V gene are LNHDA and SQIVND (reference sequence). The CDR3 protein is CASSISLTVGYEQYF. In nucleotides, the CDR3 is TGTGCCAGTAGTATCTCGCTGACAGTGGGCTACGAGCAGTACTTC.

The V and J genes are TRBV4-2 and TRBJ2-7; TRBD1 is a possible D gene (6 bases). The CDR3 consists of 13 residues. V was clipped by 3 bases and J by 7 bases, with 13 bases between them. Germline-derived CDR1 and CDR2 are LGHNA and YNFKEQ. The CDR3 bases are TGTGCCAGCAGCCACACAGGGCCCGGTGAGCAGTACTTC. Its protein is CASSHTGPGEQYF.

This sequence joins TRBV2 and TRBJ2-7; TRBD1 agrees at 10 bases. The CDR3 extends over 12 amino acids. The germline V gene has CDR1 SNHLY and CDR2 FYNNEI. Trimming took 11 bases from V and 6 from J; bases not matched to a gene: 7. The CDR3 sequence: CACGTGEGEQYF. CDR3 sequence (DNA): TGTGCCTGCGGGACAGGGGAAGGCGAGCAGTACTTC. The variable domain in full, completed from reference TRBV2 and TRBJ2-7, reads EPEVTQTPSHQVTQMGQEVILRCVPISNHLYFYWYRQILGQKVEFLVSFYNNEISEKSEIFDDQFSVERPDGSNFTLKIRSTKLEDSAMYFCACGTGEGEQYFGPGTRLTVT.

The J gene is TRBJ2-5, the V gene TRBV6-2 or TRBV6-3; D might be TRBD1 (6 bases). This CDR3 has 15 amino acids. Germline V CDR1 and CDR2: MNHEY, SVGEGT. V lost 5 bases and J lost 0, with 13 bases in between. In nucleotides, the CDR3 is TGTGCCAGCAGTCCCGGAAACAGGGACCAAGAGACCCAGTACTTC. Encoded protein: CASSPGNRDQETQYF.

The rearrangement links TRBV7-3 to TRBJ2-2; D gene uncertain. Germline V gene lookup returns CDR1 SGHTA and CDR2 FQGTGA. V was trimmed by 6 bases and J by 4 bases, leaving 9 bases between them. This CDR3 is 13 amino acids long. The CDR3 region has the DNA TGTGCCAGCAGTGTTCCGGTCACCGGGGAGCTGTTTTTT. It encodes CASSVPVTGELFF.

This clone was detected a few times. The CDR3 loop reads CASSLALGTGELGNTEAFF. CDR3 sequence (DNA): TGTGCCAGCAGCTTAGCATTAGGGACAGGGGAACTCGGAAACACTGAAGCTTTCTTT. The chain links TRBV7-9 to TRBJ1-1, with 10 positions matching TRBD1. This CDR3 comprises 19 residues. The trim removed 0 bases at V and 2 bases at J, leaving 12 bases unmatched. In germline, CDR1 is SEHNR, CDR2 FQNEAQ (reference sequence).

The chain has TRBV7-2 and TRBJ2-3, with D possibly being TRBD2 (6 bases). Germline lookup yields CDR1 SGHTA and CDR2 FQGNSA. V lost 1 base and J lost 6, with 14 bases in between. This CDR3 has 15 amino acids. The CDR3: CASSLGGAGDDTQYF. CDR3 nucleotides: TGTGCCAGCAGCTTAGGGGGAGCGGGCGACGATACGCAGTATTTT. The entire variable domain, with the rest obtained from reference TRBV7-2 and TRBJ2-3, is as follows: GAGVSQSPSNKVTEKGKDVELRCDPISGHTALYWYRQSLGQGLEFLIYFQGNSAPDKSGLPSDRFSAERTGGSVSTLTIQRTQQEDSAVYLCASSLGGAGDDTQYFGPGTRLTVL.

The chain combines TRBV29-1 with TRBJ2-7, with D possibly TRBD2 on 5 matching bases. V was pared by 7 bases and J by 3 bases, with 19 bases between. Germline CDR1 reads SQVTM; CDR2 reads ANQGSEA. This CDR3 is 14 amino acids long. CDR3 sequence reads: CSAAGGPSGYEQYF. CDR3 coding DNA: TGCAGCGCAGCAGGTGGGCCCAGCGGCTACGAGCAGTACTTC.

The CDR3 protein is CASSISPGNTEAFF. CDR3 DNA sequence: TGTGCCAGTAGTATATCACCAGGGAACACTGAAGCTTTCTTT. V gene TRBV19 combines with J gene TRBJ1-1; D remains ambiguous. CDR3 length equals 14 residues. Germline V gene lookup returns CDR1 LNHDA and CDR2 SQIVND (reference sequence). Trimming removed 2 bases from V and 1 base from J, with 8 bases in between.

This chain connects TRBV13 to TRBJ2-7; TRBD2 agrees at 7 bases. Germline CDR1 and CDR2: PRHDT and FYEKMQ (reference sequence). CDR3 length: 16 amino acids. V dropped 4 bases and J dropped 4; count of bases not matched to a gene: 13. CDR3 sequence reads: CASSSKTSLDPYEQYF. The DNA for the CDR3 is TGTGCCAGCAGCTCGAAGACTAGCCTAGACCCTTACGAGCAGTACTTC.

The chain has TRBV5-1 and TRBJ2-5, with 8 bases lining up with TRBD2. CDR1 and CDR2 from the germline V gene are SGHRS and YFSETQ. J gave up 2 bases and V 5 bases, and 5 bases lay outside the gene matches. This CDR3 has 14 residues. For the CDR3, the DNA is TGCGCCAGCAGACCTATAGCGGGACAAGAGACCCAGTACTTC. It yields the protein CASRPIAGQETQYF.